A selection of T cell receptor beta chains follows, all from one sample in a study. TCRdb redid the calling of the 5' RACE reads with MiXCR, one entry per CDR3 protein. Among under 35,000 distinct CDR3 sequences listed, around 24% were seen once. The sequencing sample was made of memory CD4+ T cells sorted from blood. These receptors came from a female donor with breast cancer. CDR3s include the opening cysteine and the closing phenylalanine or tryptophan.

V gene	J gene	CDR3 protein
TRBV5-4	TRBJ2-2	CASSLEYTGELFF
TRBV4-1	TRBJ1-5	CASSQEDQPQHF
TRBV6-1	TRBJ1-4	CASSERWGGRTNEKLFF
TRBV27	TRBJ2-1	CASSPDYNGQFF
TRBV28	TRBJ2-2	CASSYLNTGELFF
TRBV9	TRBJ2-2	CASSVTGMQRELFF
TRBV20-1	TRBJ1-1	CSALTDRSVAEAFF
TRBV11-2	TRBJ1-2	CASSSLKGQPMSGYTF
TRBV7-6	TRBJ2-2	CASSLAGNTGELFF
TRBV27	TRBJ1-1	CASSRGGASTEAFF
TRBV27	TRBJ1-5	CASSLGRDQPQHF
TRBV7-8	TRBJ2-7	CASSEQAGRFEQYF
TRBV29-1	TRBJ1-2	CSVAGENTYGYTF
TRBV7-9	TRBJ2-3	CASSTATGSADTQYF
TRBV6-1	TRBJ2-7	CASSEEGLPYEQYF
TRBV2	TRBJ1-6	CARATGGDNSPLHF
TRBV6-2/TRBV6-3	TRBJ2-5	CASSYMGGLETQYF
TRBV29-1	TRBJ2-5	CSAPGGIQETQYF
TRBV5-5	TRBJ1-5	CASSLAGRGNQPQHF
TRBV5-5	TRBJ2-3	CASRVRDAQTDTQYF
TRBV7-3	TRBJ2-3	CASSLGLAASTDTQYF
TRBV4-3	TRBJ2-3	CASSQEGLGAPLTDTQYF
TRBV4-1	TRBJ1-5	CASSQDRGGTQPQHF
TRBV6-1	TRBJ2-7	CASRDDSYEQYF
TRBV20-1	TRBJ2-7	CSARRTGGYEQYF
TRBV7-9	TRBJ2-7	CASSSGLAGDWSYEQYF
TRBV13	TRBJ2-2	CASSFRDGNTGELFF
TRBV6-5	TRBJ2-3	CASSYQGPTDTQYF
TRBV13	TRBJ2-1	CASSQRLGERVPYNEQFF
TRBV30	TRBJ2-7	CAWSVDWESHEQYF
TRBV29-1	TRBJ2-3	CSVEGINTQYF
TRBV5-1	TRBJ2-3	CASSFAITDTQYF
TRBV20-1	TRBJ2-2	CSARTRFGTSGVTGELFF
TRBV7-6	TRBJ1-2	CASSITGGDGYTF
TRBV6-1	TRBJ2-7	CVSTHRGSYEQYF
TRBV9	TRBJ2-7	CASSVGGDEQYF
TRBV6-6	TRBJ2-3	CASSYIEREVADTQYF
TRBV7-9	TRBJ1-3	CASSLAGGSGNTIYF
TRBV4-1	TRBJ2-7	CASSQGATGSYEQYF
TRBV4-1	TRBJ2-3	CASSQDPGTGDTQYF
TRBV5-5	TRBJ2-3	CASSLVPSGGIGTDTQYF
TRBV15	TRBJ2-5	CGTSKLARETQYF
TRBV20-1	TRBJ2-1	CSARDRRELGLHEQFF
TRBV24-1	TRBJ2-2	CAIHPGQTNTGELFF
TRBV5-6	TRBJ2-7	CASSIEAVGDEQYF
TRBV28	TRBJ2-2	CASSAPDRAAGELFF
TRBV5-6	TRBJ1-1	CASSLPWGATEAFF
TRBV24-1	TRBJ2-1	CATSVSGSYNEQFF